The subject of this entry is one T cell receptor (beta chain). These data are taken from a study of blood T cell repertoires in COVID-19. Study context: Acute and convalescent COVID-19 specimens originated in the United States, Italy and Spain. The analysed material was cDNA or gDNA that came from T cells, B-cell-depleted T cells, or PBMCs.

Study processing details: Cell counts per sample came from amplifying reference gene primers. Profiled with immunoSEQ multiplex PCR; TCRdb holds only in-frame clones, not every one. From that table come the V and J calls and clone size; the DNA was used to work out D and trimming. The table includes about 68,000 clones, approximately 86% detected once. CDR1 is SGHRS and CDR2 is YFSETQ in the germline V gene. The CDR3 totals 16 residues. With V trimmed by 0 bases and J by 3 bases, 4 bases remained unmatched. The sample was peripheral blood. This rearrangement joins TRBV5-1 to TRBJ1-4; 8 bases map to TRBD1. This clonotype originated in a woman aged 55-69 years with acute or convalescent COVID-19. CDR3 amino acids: CASSLGGTGSNEKLFF. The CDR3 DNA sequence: TGCGCCAGCAGCTTGGGGGGGACAGGATCTAATGAAAAACTGTTTTTT.